The source of this T cell receptor (beta chain) is a study of CD8 T cells in ankylosing spondylitis. Study-level results: Disease-linked clones bore a CD8+ phenotype, appearing relatively rarely in peripheral blood.

The TCR beta libraries were generated through quantitative 5'-RACE incorporating molecular barcodes. From the 5' RACE reads, TCRdb called clonotypes with MiXCR, one entry per CDR3 protein. The sample shows 200,000 to 250,000 distinct CDR3 sequences, over 9.5% of them seen only once. Looked up from germline, CDR1 is MNHEY and CDR2 is SVGAGI. V lost 2 bases and J 2 bases, leaving 7 bases between the germline ends. This CDR3 region has 14 residues. This clonotype was seen at least ten times. Antigen: not known. This receptor was obtained from a male donor with ankylosing spondylitis or in good health (not recorded which). The chain carries TRBV6-5 and TRBJ2-1; D is ambiguous. Material for sequencing was blood, either unsorted or a sorted T cell fraction (not recorded which). The CDR3 sequence: CASSYNAPYNEQFF. The CDR3 DNA reads as TGTGCCAGCAGTTACAATGCCCCCTACAATGAGCAGTTCTTC.